The rows below give T cell receptor beta chains drawn from one sample of a study of human T cells and chemical hapten exposure. TCRdb ran MiXCR on the RACE reads and lists one entry per CDR3 protein. The table records approximately 46,000 distinct CDR3 sequences, 9.5% to 10% of them present only once. The sample was whole blood, taken in connection with sensitization to the hapten diphenylcyclopropenone (DPC). These receptors came from a woman in her twenties or thirties with alopecia areata. Some clones in this sample may be carry-over from other donors' samples. Each CDR3 is given with its conserved first and last residue. D genes are given only for firm matches. Expanded clones get a size class; other rows say once, few or many, or leave the size out.

few,19,TRBD2,TRBV4-1,TRBJ2-1,CASSQAPGGLAGTYNEQFF,TGCGCCAGCAGCCAAGCCCCGGGGGGACTAGCGGGAACTTACAATGAGCAGTTCTTC
few,14,.,TRBV7-2,TRBJ2-1,CASSTIPSYNEQFF,TGTGCCAGCAGCACTATTCCAAGTTACAATGAGCAGTTCTTC
many,13,.,TRBV11-2,TRBJ2-1,CASSRYARGEQFF,TGTGCCAGCAGCCGCTATGCTAGGGGTGAGCAGTTCTTC
many,15,TRBD1,TRBV7-2,TRBJ1-2,CASSLGQGGNYGYTF,TGTGCCAGCAGCCTGGGACAGGGGGGTAACTATGGCTACACCTTC
.,13,.,TRBV27,TRBJ1-4,CASSFSGYEKLFF,TGTGCCAGCAGTTTTTCAGGGTATGAAAAACTGTTTTTT
.,16,TRBD2,TRBV11-2,TRBJ2-1,CASSSPPSGGLNEQFF,TGTGCCAGCAGCTCCCCGCCTAGCGGGGGGTTGAATGAGCAGTTCTTC
many,13,.,TRBV20-1,TRBJ2-5,CSASGTPLETQYF,TGCAGTGCCTCCGGGACTCCTCTCGAGACCCAGTACTTC
.,15,.,TRBV29-1,TRBJ1-3,CSVEGTDLSGNTIYF,TGCAGCGTTGAAGGGACCGATCTCTCTGGAAACACCATATATTTT
.,17,TRBD1,TRBV4-3,TRBJ1-4,CASSQGTGHTTNEKLFF,TGCGCCAGCAGCCAGGGGACAGGACATACAACTAATGAAAAACTGTTTTTT
.,15,TRBD1,TRBV7-2,TRBJ1-2,CASSGPGTDIYGYTF,TGTGCCAGCAGCGGTCCCGGGACAGATATCTATGGCTACACCTTC
.,16,.,TRBV7-8,TRBJ2-2,CASSLEAGSNTGELFF,TGTGCCAGCAGCTTAGAGGCGGGGTCGAACACCGGGGAGCTGTTTTTT
few,15,.,TRBV7-9,TRBJ2-3,CASSLPTQGTDTQYF,TGTGCCAGCAGTTTACCGACGCAAGGTACAGATACGCAGTATTTT
few,18,TRBD1,TRBV5-4,TRBJ1-6,CASSLAPGQGYYNSPLHF,TGTGCCAGCAGCTTGGCCCCTGGACAGGGGTATTATAATTCACCCCTCCACTTT
few,14,.,TRBV28,TRBJ1-6,CASTLLQYNSPLHF,TGTGCCAGCACCCTGCTTCAATATAATTCACCCCTCCACTTT
many,12,TRBD1,TRBV20-1,TRBJ1-4,CSAAGQREKLFF,TGCAGTGCTGCGGGACAGCGAGAAAAACTGTTTTTT
.,12,.,TRBV27,TRBJ2-7,CASRYTPYEQYF,TGTGCCAGCAGGTACACTCCCTACGAGCAGTACTTC
many,13,TRBD1,TRBV29-1,TRBJ1-2,CSVADRGDYGYTF,TGCAGCGTCGCGGACAGGGGCGACTATGGCTACACCTTC
few,15,.,TRBV4-2,TRBJ1-1,CASSLSPTQNTEAFF,TGTGCCAGCAGCTTATCACCTACACAGAACACTGAAGCTTTCTTT
.,14,TRBD1,TRBV7-2,TRBJ1-6,CASSLGTGASPLHF,TGTGCCAGCAGCTTAGGGACAGGGGCCTCACCCCTCCACTTT
.,16,.,TRBV10-3,TRBJ1-6,CAISELVGGKDSPLHF,TGTGCCATCAGTGAGTTGGTTGGAGGGAAGGATTCACCCCTCCACTTT
.,15,.,TRBV5-6,TRBJ2-1,CASSRSGDGYNEQFF,TGTGCCAGCAGCCGTTCAGGGGACGGCTACAATGAGCAGTTCTTC
few,15,TRBD1,TRBV7-6,TRBJ2-1,CASSPGQGSARGQFF,TGTGCCAGCAGCCCAGGACAGGGATCGGCCAGAGGTCAGTTCTTC
many,14,TRBD2,TRBV27,TRBJ2-1,CASSTSGGANEQFF,TGTGCCAGCAGTACTAGCGGGGGGGCGAATGAGCAGTTCTTC
few,14,.,TRBV5-5,TRBJ2-3,CASSLGLPTDTQYF,TGTGCCAGCAGCTTGGGCCTTCCGACAGATACGCAGTATTTT
.,11,.,TRBV5-1,TRBJ1-2,CASSLGAGYTF,TGCGCCAGCAGCTTAGGGGCCGGCTACACCTTC
.,12,.,TRBV24-1,TRBJ2-3,CATSVGTDTQYF,TGTGCCACCAGTGTGGGCACAGATACGCAGTATTTT
few,13,TRBD1,TRBV5-5,TRBJ1-2,CASSSQGHDGYTF,TGTGCCAGCAGCTCACAGGGGCACGATGGCTACACCTTC
.,15,.,TRBV14,TRBJ2-3,CASSHQTVFVDTQYF,TGTGCCAGCAGCCATCAGACAGTCTTTGTAGATACGCAGTATTTT
few,14,.,TRBV12-3/TRBV12-4,TRBJ2-5,CASSLLGGRETQYF,TGTGCCAGCAGTTTATTGGGGGGCCGGGAGACCCAGTACTTC
many,14,TRBD1,TRBV6-2/TRBV6-3,TRBJ1-1,CASSYGTAPPEAFF,TGTGCCAGCAGTTACGGGACAGCTCCCCCTGAAGCTTTCTTT
.,15,TRBD2,TRBV9,TRBJ2-5,CASSVGLAGEETQYF,TGTGCCAGCAGCGTAGGTCTAGCGGGGGAAGAGACCCAGTACTTC
many,14,.,TRBV11-2,TRBJ2-2,CASSSQGNTGELFF,TGTGCCAGCAGCTCTCAGGGGAACACCGGGGAGCTGTTTTTT
.,14,TRBD2,TRBV15,TRBJ2-5,CATSRDRGEETQYF,TGTGCCACCAGCAGAGATCGGGGGGAAGAGACCCAGTACTTC